Shown below are 17 T cell receptor beta chains from a single sample sequenced in a study of blood T cells in healthy people across ages. For the second PCR, which ran for about 6 to 11 cycles, a sample-barcoded 5' primer and a J-beta primer mix were used. TCRdb redid the calling of the 5' RACE reads with MiXCR, one entry per CDR3 protein. In the table there are approximately 800,000 distinct CDR3 sequences, 36% of which are singletons. The sample was blood. Receptor source: a man aged 18 to 30 in good health.

Remarks on this clonotype: The junction differs from germline at one of its ends, possibly a read error. The chain is built from TRBV7-9 and TRBJ2-7; a weak D match, TRBD2 (5 bases). Germline lookup yields CDR1 SEHNR and CDR2 FQNEAQ (reference sequence). This CDR3 is built from 13 residues. This CDR3 is CVSSPTSSYEQYF. The CDR3 region has the DNA TGTGTCAGCAGCCCAACTAGCTCCTACGAGCAGTACTTC.

This clonotype was seen only a few times. V and J are TRBV6-1 and TRBJ2-7, with D possibly being TRBD1 (6 bases). The V end was cut by 7 bases, the J end by 5 bases, with 21 bases between. CDR3 size: 15 residues. CDR1 and CDR2 (germline): MNHNS, SASEGT. The CDR3 loop reads CASTNRETLGNEQYF. The CDR3 DNA sequence: TGTGCCAGCACCAACAGGGAAACCCTCGGCAACGAGCAGTACTTC.

This clonotype was observed a handful of times. The V gene is TRBV5-1, the J gene TRBJ2-3, with D perhaps TRBD2 (6 bases). CDR1 is SGHRS and CDR2 is YFSETQ in the germline V gene. The germline V and J ends were trimmed by 0 bases and 6 bases, with 11 bases remaining between them. CDR3 length: 14 residues. As DNA, the CDR3 is TGCGCCAGCAGCTTGGATTTAGGGAGGGATACGCAGTATTTT. The encoded protein is CASSLDLGRDTQYF.

This clonotype was detected a few times. The rearrangement links TRBV29-1 to TRBJ2-5; D ambiguous. Germline CDR1 SQVTM, CDR2 ANQGSEA. The V gene lost 3 bases and the J gene lost 5 bases, with 10 bases spanning the gap. The CDR3 length is 12 residues. The CDR3 reads CSVEGLGETQYF. The CDR3, as DNA: TGCAGCGTTGAGGGGTTGGGGGAGACCCAGTACTTC.

This chain connects TRBV9 to TRBJ2-7; D is perhaps TRBD1 or TRBD2 (5 bases each). Trimming removed 4 bases from V and 7 bases from J, with 24 bases in between. The CDR3 totals 16 residues. The germline V gene encodes CDR1 SGDLS and CDR2 YYNGEE. The CDR3 DNA follows: TGTGCCAGCAGCCCACATAAGGGACGGCCCTACAATGAGCAGTACTTC. Encoded protein: CASSPHKGRPYNEQYF.

This clonotype has only one observation. J is TRBJ2-5 and V is TRBV7-9; tentative D call: TRBD2 (6 bases). V was clipped by 1 base and J by 5 bases, with 14 bases between them. This CDR3 contains 15 residues. The germline CDR1 and CDR2 sequences are SEHNR and FQNEAQ (reference sequence). The CDR3: CASSLERLGSETQYF. As DNA, the CDR3 is TGTGCCAGCAGCTTAGAGAGACTAGGGTCGGAGACCCAGTACTTC.

The sample holds a few counts of this clonotype. The rearrangement links TRBV7-2 to TRBJ1-6, with D unresolved. The length of the CDR3 is 15 residues. Germline V lookup: CDR1 SGHTA, CDR2 FQGNSA. V lost 4 bases and J lost 7, with 14 bases in between. The CDR3, as DNA: TGTGCCAGCAGCTCCTGGGGAGAACCCAATTCACCCCTCCACTTT. Translation: CASSSWGEPNSPLHF. Full variable domain (outside the CDR3, taken from reference TRBV7-2 and TRBJ1-6): GAGVSQSPSNKVTEKGKDVELRCDPISGHTALYWYRQSLGQGLEFLIYFQGNSAPDKSGLPSDRFSAERTGGSVSTLTIQRTQQEDSAVYLCASSSWGEPNSPLHFGNGTRLTVT.

Comments on this clonotype: One end of the junction does not line up with germline, which may come from a read error. The gene calls are TRBV4-3 and TRBJ2-5, with a possible D match to TRBD2 (5 bases). The end of the DNA fits TRBJ2-7 better, so the J call may be wrong. This CDR3 contains 14 residues. CDR1 LGHNA and CDR2 YSLEER come from the germline V gene. This CDR3 is CASSHAKRGYEQYF. For the CDR3, the DNA is TGCGCTAGCAGCCATGCAAAACGGGGATACGAGCAGTACTTC.

This chain connects TRBV7-3 to TRBJ2-3; 9 bases are a match to TRBD1. This CDR3 region has 15 residues. The germline CDR1 and CDR2 sequences are SGHTA and FQGTGA. The junction had 5 bases not matched to a gene; V was cut back by 5 bases and J by 2 bases. Written as DNA, the CDR3 is TGTGCCAGCAGCGCGGACAGGGGTATCACAGATACGCAGTATTTT. The encoded protein is CASSADRGITDTQYF. Looking up the rest from reference TRBV7-3 and TRBJ2-3 gives the full variable domain: GAGVSQTPSNKVTEKGKYVELRCDPISGHTALYWYRQSLGQGPEFLIYFQGTGAADDSGLPNDRFFAVRPEGSVSTLKIQRTERGDSAVYLCASSADRGITDTQYFGPGTRLTVL.

This clonotype appeared a few times. The genes are TRBV7-2 and TRBJ1-6; no definite D call. V was trimmed by 1 base and J by 5 bases, leaving 15 bases between them. Germline assignment: CDR1 SGHTA and CDR2 FQGNSA. The CDR3 runs to 17 residues. CDR3: CASSLDGQAANNSPLHF. CDR3 nucleotides: TGTGCCAGCAGCTTAGATGGGCAGGCGGCGAATAATTCACCCCTCCACTTT.

This clonotype was seen only a few times. V and J are TRBV12-3 or TRBV12-4 and TRBJ2-5; perhaps TRBD1 as D (6 bases). The CDR3 contains 16 residues. V lost 5 bases and J lost 4, with 20 bases in between. The CDR3 is CASSRSLGAMGETQYF. CDR3 in DNA: TGTGCCAGCAGTCGCTCATTGGGGGCGATGGGAGAGACCCAGTACTTC.

This clonotype appeared a few times. As DNA, the CDR3 is TGTGCCAGCAGTTCCGGGACAGGGAAATATGGCTACACCTTC. Protein product: CASSSGTGKYGYTF. This chain links TRBV9 with TRBJ1-2; 9 bases agree with TRBD1. Unmatched junction bases numbered 7, after V lost 5 bases and J lost 5 bases. CDR1 is SGDLS and CDR2 is YYNGEE in the germline V gene. This CDR3 is built from 14 residues.

The CDR3 coding sequence is TGTGCCAGCAGCCAGGGAGTAGGAGAGGGCTACACCTTC. It translates to CASSQGVGEGYTF. The chain combines TRBV3-1 with TRBJ1-2; no definite D call. Trimming took off 3 bases at V and 8 bases at J, with 13 bases between the two ends. The CDR3 runs to 13 residues. From germline, CDR1 is LGHDT and CDR2 YNNKEL (reference sequence).

A remark on this clonotype: A much larger clone lies a single base off, so this may be a read error. The V and J genes are TRBV4-3 and TRBJ2-1; D gene unclear. The CDR3 is 16 residues long. Germline V gene sequence: CDR1 LGHNA, CDR2 YSLEER. The CDR3, as DNA: TGCGCCAACAGCCAAGATGGTGCGAGCTCCTACAATGAGCAGTTCTTC. It yields the protein CANSQDGASSYNEQFF.

This clonotype was observed a handful of times. The chain employs TRBV5-6 and TRBJ2-7; D is perhaps TRBD2 (5 bases). The CDR3 consists of 14 residues. Germline V gives CDR1 SGHDT, CDR2 YYEEEE. V dropped 4 bases and J dropped 0 bases, with 11 bases sitting between them. The CDR3 sequence: CASSPPGSSYEQYF. In DNA form, the CDR3 reads TGTGCCAGCAGCCCTCCGGGGAGCTCCTACGAGCAGTACTTC.

This clonotype was seen at least ten times. The J gene is TRBJ2-7, the V gene TRBV4-2; 8 bases are a match to TRBD1. After removal of 0 bases from V and 3 bases from J, the junction contained 10 bases not matched to a gene. The length of the CDR3 is 17 residues. In germline, CDR1 is LGHNA, CDR2 YNFKEQ. The chain's CDR3 is CASSQDWEQGGFYEQYF. The DNA of the CDR3 is TGTGCCAGCAGCCAAGATTGGGAACAGGGGGGCTTCTACGAGCAGTACTTC.

The CDR3 DNA sequence: TGTGCCAGCAGGCACTCGGGGGTCCTATACTCTGGGGCCAACGTCCTGACTTTC. Its translation: CASRHSGVLYSGANVLTF. V usage is TRBV7-3 and J usage is TRBJ2-6, with D possibly TRBD2 on 6 matching bases. V lost 6 bases and J lost 0, with 18 bases in between. The germline V gene encodes CDR1 SGHTA and CDR2 FQGTGA. This CDR3 is built from 18 residues.